The TCR beta chain under discussion was sequenced for a study of T cell responses to AZD1222 COVID-19 vaccine. Measured with immunoSEQ multiplex PCR; TCRdb has only the in-frame clones, and not every one. The sample holds under 130,000 clones; more than 70% are singletons and the top ten take around 10%. Germline CDR1 MNHEY, CDR2 SMNVEV (reference sequence). V lost 6 bases to trimming and J lost 12 bases, with 29 bases between them. The CDR3 loop spans 16 amino acids. The J gene is TRBJ1-1, the V gene TRBV27; D is unclear. This clonotype was obtained from an adult in good health. Material: peripheral blood, obtained on day 0 of AZD1222 vaccination. In DNA, the CDR3 is TGTGCCAGCAGAATTCTAATCTCAAGCGGAAGCGTTATAACTTTCTTT. Translating it yields CASRILISSGSVITFF.